This T cell receptor (beta chain) was recovered during a study of blood T cell repertoires in COVID-19. About the research overall: Both acute and convalescent COVID-19 samples were obtained from the United States, Italy and Spain. PBMCs, B-cell-depleted T cells, or T cells provided the cDNA or gDNA that made up the material.

Recruitment covered about two dozen US areas and drew participants whose ages spanned about 18 to 90 years. V was clipped by 7 bases and J by 4 bases, with 16 bases between them. The CDR3 runs to 14 residues. CDR1 and CDR2 from the germline V gene are MNHEY and SVGAGI. Original processing methods: The authors estimated nucleated cell counts from reference gene primer amplification. Sequencing was performed with immunoSEQ multiplex PCR; in TCRdb, only in-frame clones are kept and a portion is missing. The V and J calls and clone size come from that table; D and trimming were worked out from the DNA. The sample comprises around 150,000 clones, around 89% of which are singletons, and 6.6% rests with the top ten.

This receptor was obtained from a woman aged 45 to 65 who had recovered from COVID-19. The chain couples TRBV6-5 to TRBJ1-2; TRBD1 is a possible D gene (5 bases). Sequencing input: PBMCs or T cells enriched from blood (not recorded which). CDR3 sequence: CASTQTGSLYGYTF. CDR3 nucleotide sequence: TGTGCCAGCACCCAAACAGGTTCCCTCTATGGCTACACCTTC.